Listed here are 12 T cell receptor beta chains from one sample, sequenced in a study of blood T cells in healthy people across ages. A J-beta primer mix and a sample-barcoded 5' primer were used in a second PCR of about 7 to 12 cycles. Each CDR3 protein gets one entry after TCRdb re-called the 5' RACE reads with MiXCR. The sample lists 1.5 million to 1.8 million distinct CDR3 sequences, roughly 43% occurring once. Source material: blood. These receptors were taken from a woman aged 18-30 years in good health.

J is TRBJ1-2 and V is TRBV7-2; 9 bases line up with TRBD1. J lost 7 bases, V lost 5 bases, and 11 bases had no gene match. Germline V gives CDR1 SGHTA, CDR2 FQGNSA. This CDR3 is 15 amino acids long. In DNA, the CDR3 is TGTGCCAGCAGCGCTAGCCCGGGACAGGGAATTGGCTACACCTTC. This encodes CASSASPGQGIGYTF.

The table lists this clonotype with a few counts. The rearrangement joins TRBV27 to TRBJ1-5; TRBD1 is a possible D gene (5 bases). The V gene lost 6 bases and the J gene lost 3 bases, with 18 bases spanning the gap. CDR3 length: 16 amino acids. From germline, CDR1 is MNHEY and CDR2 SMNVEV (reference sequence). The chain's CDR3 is CASSLEGRLSNQPQHF. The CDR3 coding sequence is TGTGCCAGCAGCCTTGAGGGGAGGCTATCCAATCAGCCCCAGCATTTT.

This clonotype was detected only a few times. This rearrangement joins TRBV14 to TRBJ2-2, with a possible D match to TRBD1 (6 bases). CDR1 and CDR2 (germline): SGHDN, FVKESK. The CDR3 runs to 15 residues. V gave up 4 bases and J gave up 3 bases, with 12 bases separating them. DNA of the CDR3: TGTGCCAGCAGCCGAACAGGGTTTTACACCGGGGAGCTGTTTTTT. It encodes CASSRTGFYTGELFF.

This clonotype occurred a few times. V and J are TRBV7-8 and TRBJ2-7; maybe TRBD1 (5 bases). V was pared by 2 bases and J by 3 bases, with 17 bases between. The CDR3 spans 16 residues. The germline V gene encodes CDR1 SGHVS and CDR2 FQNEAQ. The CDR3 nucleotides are TGTGCCAGCAGCTTACGCAGGGAACCCACGATCTACGAGCAGTACTTC. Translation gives CASSLRREPTIYEQYF.

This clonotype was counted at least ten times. The chain's CDR3 is CASSFRAGYQTQYF. The CDR3 nucleotides are TGTGCCAGCAGTTTTAGGGCGGGGTATCAGACCCAGTACTTC. The chain employs TRBV12-3 or TRBV12-4 and TRBJ2-5; the D gene is possibly TRBD2 (6 bases). V was shortened by 3 bases and J by 6 bases, with 14 bases between the two germline ends. This CDR3 is built from 14 residues.

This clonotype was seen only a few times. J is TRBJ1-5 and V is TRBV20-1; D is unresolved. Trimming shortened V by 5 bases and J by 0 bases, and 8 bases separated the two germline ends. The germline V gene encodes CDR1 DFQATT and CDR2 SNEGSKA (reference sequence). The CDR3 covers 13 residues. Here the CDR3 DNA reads TGCAGTGCTGAACAAAGTAGCAATCAGCCCCAGCATTTT. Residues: CSAEQSSNQPQHF.

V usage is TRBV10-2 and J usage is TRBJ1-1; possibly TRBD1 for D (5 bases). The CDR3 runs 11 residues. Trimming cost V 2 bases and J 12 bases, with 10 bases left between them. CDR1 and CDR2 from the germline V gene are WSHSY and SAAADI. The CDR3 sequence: CASSERAGTFF. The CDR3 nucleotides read TGCGCCAGCAGTGAGCGGGCAGGGACTTTCTTT.

The CDR3 region has the DNA TGCAGTGCTCGTAGACTAGCGGGGCTCCGGGATACGCAGTATTTT. Translated: CSARRLAGLRDTQYF. J is TRBJ2-3 and V is TRBV20-1; 11 nucleotides match TRBD2. The junction had 10 bases not matched to a gene; V was cut back by 5 bases and J by 6 bases. The CDR3 totals 15 residues. Per the germline V gene, CDR1 is DFQATT and CDR2 is SNEGSKA (reference sequence).

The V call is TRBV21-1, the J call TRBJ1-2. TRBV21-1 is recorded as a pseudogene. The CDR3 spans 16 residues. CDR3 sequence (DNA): TGTGCCAGCTCCACCCCCAGGACTCCATGGGGCTATGGCTACACCTTC. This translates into CASSTPRTPWGYGYTF.

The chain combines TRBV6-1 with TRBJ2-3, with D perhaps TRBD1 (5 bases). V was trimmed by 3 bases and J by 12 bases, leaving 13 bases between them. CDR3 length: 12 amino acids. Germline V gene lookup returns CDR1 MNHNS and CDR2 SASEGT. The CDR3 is CASSEGLNYQYF. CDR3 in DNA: TGTGCCAGCAGTGAGGGGCTGAATTACCAGTATTTT.

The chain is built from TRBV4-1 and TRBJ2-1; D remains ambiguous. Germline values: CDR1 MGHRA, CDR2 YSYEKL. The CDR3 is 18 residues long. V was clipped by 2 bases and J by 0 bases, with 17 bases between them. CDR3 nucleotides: TGCGCCAGCAGCCAATACTCTGCAGCGCCGAGCTCCTACAATGAGCAGTTCTTC. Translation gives CASSQYSAAPSSYNEQFF.

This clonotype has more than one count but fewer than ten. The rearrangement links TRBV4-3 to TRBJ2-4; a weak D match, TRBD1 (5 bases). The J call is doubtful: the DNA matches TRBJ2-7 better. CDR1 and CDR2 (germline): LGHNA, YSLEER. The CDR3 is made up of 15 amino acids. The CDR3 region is CASSQDHQGDNEQYF. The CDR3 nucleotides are TGCGCCAGCAGCCAAGACCATCAGGGCGACAACGAGCAGTACTTC.